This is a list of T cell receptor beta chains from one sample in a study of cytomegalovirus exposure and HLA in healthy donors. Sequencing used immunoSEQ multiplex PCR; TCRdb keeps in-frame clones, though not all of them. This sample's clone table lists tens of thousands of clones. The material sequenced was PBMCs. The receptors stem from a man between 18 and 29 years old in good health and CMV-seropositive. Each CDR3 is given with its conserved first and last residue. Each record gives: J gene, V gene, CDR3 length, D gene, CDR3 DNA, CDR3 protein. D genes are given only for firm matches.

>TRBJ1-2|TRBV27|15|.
TGTGCCAGCAGTTTACGCAGGGTATCAAGCTATGGCTACACCTTC
CASSLRRVSSYGYTF
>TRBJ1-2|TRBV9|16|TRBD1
TGTGCCAGCAGCGTAGGACAGGGACAGGTCAACTATGGCTACACCTTC
CASSVGQGQVNYGYTF
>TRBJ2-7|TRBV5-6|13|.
TGTGCCAGCAGCTTGGCACAGACCTACGAGCAGTACTTC
CASSLAQTYEQYF
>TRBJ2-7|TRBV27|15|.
TGTGCCAGCAGTCCACCCACGTCAGGGGCCTACGAGCAGTACTTC
CASSPPTSGAYEQYF
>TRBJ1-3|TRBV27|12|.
TGTGCCAGCAGTTTCGTGGGAAACACCATATATTTT
CASSFVGNTIYF
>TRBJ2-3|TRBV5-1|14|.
TGCGCCAGCAGCTTGGGGCCAGGGGAGGATACGCAGTATTTT
CASSLGPGEDTQYF
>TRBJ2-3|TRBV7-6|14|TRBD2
TGTGCCAGCAGCTTATTAGCGGGGACAGATACGCAGTATTTT
CASSLLAGTDTQYF
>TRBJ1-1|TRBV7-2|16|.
TGTGCCAGCAGCTTGTACAACAGTCCTATGAACACTGAAGCTTTCTTT
CASSLYNSPMNTEAFF
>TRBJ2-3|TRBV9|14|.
TGTGCCAGCAGCGTAGAAGCGAGCACAGATACGCAGTATTTT
CASSVEASTDTQYF
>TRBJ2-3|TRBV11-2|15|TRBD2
TGTGCCAGCAGCCCGCTGGGCGGGAGCGGTGATACGCAGTATTTT
CASSPLGGSGDTQYF
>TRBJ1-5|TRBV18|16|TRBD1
TGTGCCAGCTCACCCCTTAGGACAGGGACGGGTCAGCCCCAGCATTTT
CASSPLRTGTGQPQHF
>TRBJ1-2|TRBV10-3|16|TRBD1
TGTGCCATCAGCCTAGCAGGGGGCAGAGCTAACTATGGCTACACCTTC
CAISLAGGRANYGYTF
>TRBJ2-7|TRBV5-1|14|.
TGCGCCAGCAGCTTCCGGGACAACTCCTACGAGCAGTACTTC
CASSFRDNSYEQYF
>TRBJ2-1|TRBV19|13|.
TGTGCCACTAGGAGCGCAGAATACAATGAGCAGTTCTTC
CATRSAEYNEQFF
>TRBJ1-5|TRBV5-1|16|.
TGCGCCAGCAGCTTGGATGGCAGGGGAGGCAATCAGCCCCAGCATTTT
CASSLDGRGGNQPQHF
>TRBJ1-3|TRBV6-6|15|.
TGTGCCAGCAGTGACACGGCAGGAATAGGAAACACCATATATTTT
CASSDTAGIGNTIYF
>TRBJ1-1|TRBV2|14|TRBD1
TGTGCCAGCAGTGGGCAGGGGGCGATGACTGAAGCTTTCTTT
CASSGQGAMTEAFF
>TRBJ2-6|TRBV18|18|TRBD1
TGTGCCAGCTCAAGGGGCGGACAGGGGGCGGCTGGGGCCAACGTCCTGACTTTC
CASSRGGQGAAGANVLTF
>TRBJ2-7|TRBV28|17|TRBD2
TGTGCCAGCAGTGGGCTAGCGGGAGCCTTAACGAAATACGAGCAGTACTTC
CASSGLAGALTKYEQYF
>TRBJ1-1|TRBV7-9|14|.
TGTGCCAGCAGCTTAGGGGGCAGGAACACTGAAGCTTTCTTT
CASSLGGRNTEAFF
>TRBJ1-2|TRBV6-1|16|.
TGTGCCAGCAGTGAGGATCGTTGGCCAGGAACATATGGCTACACCTTC
CASSEDRWPGTYGYTF
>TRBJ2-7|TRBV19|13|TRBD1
TGTGCCAGTGGACAGGGGCCTTCAGTGGGGCAGTACTTC
CASGQGPSVGQYF
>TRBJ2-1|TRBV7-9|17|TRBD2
TGTGCCAGCAGCCCCCTTAGCGGGAGGGCCCCCTACAATGAGCAGTTCTTC
CASSPLSGRAPYNEQFF
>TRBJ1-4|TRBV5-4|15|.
TGTGCCAGCACCCTCGAAGGAGCAACTAATGAAAAACTGTTTTTT
CASTLEGATNEKLFF
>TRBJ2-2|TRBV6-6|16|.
TGTGCCACCAGTTATTTGTCGCCCGAGCCCCGTGGGGAGCTGTTTTTT
CATSYLSPEPRGELFF
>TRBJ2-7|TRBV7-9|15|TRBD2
TGTGCCAGCAGCTTAGTGACTAGCGGGAGTTACGAGCAGTACTTC
CASSLVTSGSYEQYF
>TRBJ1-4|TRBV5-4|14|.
TGTGCCAGCAGCTTGAACAGGGACGGGGAAAAACTGTTTTTT
CASSLNRDGEKLFF
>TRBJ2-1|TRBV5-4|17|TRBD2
TGTGCCAGCAGCTCCGGGACTAGCGGGAAAATTTCCAATGAGCAGTTCTTC
CASSSGTSGKISNEQFF
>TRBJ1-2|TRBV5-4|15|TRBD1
TGTGCCAGCAGCCGCCCGACAGGGCTTAACTATGGCTACACCTTC
CASSRPTGLNYGYTF
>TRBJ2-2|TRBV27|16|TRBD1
TGTGCCAGCAGTTTGTTTAGCACAGGGGGGACCGGGGAGCTGTTTTTT
CASSLFSTGGTGELFF
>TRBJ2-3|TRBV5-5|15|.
TGTGCCAGCAGCTTTTCCCCCATTAGCACAGATACGCAGTATTTT
CASSFSPISTDTQYF
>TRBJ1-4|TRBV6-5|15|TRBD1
TGTGCCAGCAGGCCTGGCGGGACAGCTAATGAAAAACTGTTTTTT
CASRPGGTANEKLFF